These 3 T cell receptor beta chains originate from one sample sequenced in a study of molecular identifiers for immune sequencing clone quantification. One entry per CDR3 protein results from TCRdb running MiXCR on the PCR reads. The sample shows about 640,000 distinct CDR3 sequences, 15% to 20% of them seen only once. The sample was naive CD8+ T cells from blood, with Jurkat cell RNA spiked in. The subset was: FACS-sorted CD8+CD4-CCR7+CD45RA+ naive T cells. All receptors derive from a human donor in good health. Some libraries in this study had Jurkat cell RNA spiked in.

This clonotype occurred a few times. The chain carries TRBV30 and TRBJ2-7; D is perhaps TRBD1 (5 bases). The CDR3 spans 15 residues. The V end was cut by 1 base, the J end by 0 bases, with 13 bases between. Germline V gives CDR1 GTSNPN, CDR2 SVGIG (reference sequence). The CDR3 bases are TGTGCCTGGAGTGACCAAGGGGCCTTCTCCTACGAGCAGTACTTC. Protein: CAWSDQGAFSYEQYF. Using reference TRBV30 and TRBJ2-7 for the parts outside the CDR3, the full variable domain is SQTIHQWPATLVQPVGSPLSLECTVEGTSNPNLYWYRQAAGRGLQLLFYSVGIGQISSEVPQNLSASRPQDRQFILSSKKLLLSDSGFYLCAWSDQGAFSYEQYFGPGTRLTVT.

This clonotype was observed a few times. J is TRBJ2-7 and V is TRBV9, with D possibly being TRBD2 (6 bases). The V end was cut by 4 bases, the J end by 3 bases, with 14 bases between. Germline lookup yields CDR1 SGDLS and CDR2 YYNGEE. There are 14 residues in the CDR3. The CDR3 DNA sequence: TGTGCCAGCAGCCCGCGGGGAGGCTACTACGAGCAGTACTTC. It encodes CASSPRGGYYEQYF. The full variable domain, completed using reference TRBV9 and TRBJ2-7, is DSGVTQTPKHLITATGQRVTLRCSPRSGDLSVYWYQQSLDQGLQFLIQYYNGEERAKGNILERFSAQQFPDLHSELNLSSLELGDSALYFCASSPRGGYYEQYFGPGTRLTVT.

In this sample, this clonotype turned up many times. This chain joins TRBV5-4 and TRBJ2-5, with TRBD2 matching over 11 bases. Germline V gene lookup returns CDR1 SGHNT and CDR2 YYREEE (reference sequence). Trimming at V came to 2 bases and at J to 4 bases, leaving 10 bases not matched to a gene. CDR3 size: 17 residues. Here the CDR3 reads CASSFKLAGGPSETQYF. The DNA for the CDR3 is TGTGCCAGCAGCTTTAAATTAGCGGGAGGGCCGTCAGAGACCCAGTACTTC.